This T cell receptor (beta chain) came from a study of post-analysis software for immune sequencing data. Turning to the study itself: Clinical courses comprised relapsing-remitting, secondary progressive and progressive-relapsing multiple sclerosis. General study findings and limits: Samples from one preparation batch, clustered by F measure, grouped strongly together. Five or six TRBV segments, including TRBV5-6, TRBV5-1 and TRBV20-1, were more frequent in patients than controls.

The CDR3 is 15 amino acids. Germline CDR1 is SEHNR and CDR2 is FQNEAQ (reference sequence). The junction had 4 bases not matched to a gene; V was cut back by 0 bases and J by 8 bases. Note on this clonotype: Its specificity is unknown.

TCR beta cDNA libraries included unique molecular identifiers. TCRdb fed the PCR reads into MiXCR, producing one record per CDR3 protein. The sample includes roughly 870,000 distinct CDR3 sequences, about 53% of them seen just once. The chain has TRBV7-9 and TRBJ2-1; 10 bases agree with TRBD2. Sequencing was performed on blood. This sequence originates from a girl between 10 and 17 years old with multiple sclerosis. DNA for the CDR3: TGTGCCAGCAGCTTAGCCCGGACTAGCGGAGATGAGCAGTTCTTC. Translation gives CASSLARTSGDEQFF.